The 21 T cell receptor beta chains given below trace back to one sample, sequenced in a study of T cell repertoires in cytomegalovirus infection. TCRdb re-called the reads through MiXCR, storing one row per CDR3 protein. This table has 200,000 to 300,000 distinct CDR3 sequences, roughly 13% appearing once. The sample comprised PBMCs. These receptors were obtained from a human donor in good health (CMV status not recorded). Some clones in this sample may be carry-over from other donors' samples.

A remark on this clonotype: A much bigger clone sits one base away, suggesting this may be a read error. The chain is built from TRBV7-6 and TRBJ2-7; 11 positions agree with TRBD2. The CDR3 totals 19 residues. Germline V lookup: CDR1 SGHVS, CDR2 FNYEAQ. J was trimmed by 2 bases and V by 6 bases; bases with no gene match: 18. DNA of the CDR3: TGTGCCAGCAGTGAGGGGTATCCACTAGCGGGAGCTTCTACCTACGAGCAGTACTTC. Translating it yields CASSEGYPLAGASTYEQYF.

This clonotype has more than one count but fewer than ten. The chain employs TRBV2 and TRBJ2-5; D uncertain. V was pared by 11 bases and J by 2 bases, with 15 bases between. The CDR3 runs to 13 residues. Germline CDR1 is SNHLY and CDR2 is FYNNEI. This chain's CDR3 is CAGVGRTQETQYF. The CDR3 coding sequence is TGTGCCGGAGTAGGACGTACTCAAGAGACCCAGTACTTC.

This clonotype was counted between two and nine times. This chain connects TRBV20-1 to TRBJ1-5; no clear D gene. V lost 3 bases and J 1 base, leaving 10 bases between the germline ends. CDR3 size: 14 residues. Per the germline V gene, CDR1 is DFQATT and CDR2 is SNEGSKA (reference sequence). CDR3 in DNA: TGCAGTGCTAGGGACGGACGGAGCAATCAGCCCCAGCATTTT. This translates into CSARDGRSNQPQHF.

This clonotype was observed many times. The chain has TRBV4-1 and TRBJ2-7; 10 bases are a match to TRBD2. This CDR3 region has 16 residues. CDR1 is MGHRA, CDR2 YSYEKL, per germline. V shed 4 bases, J shed 2 bases, and the junction held 8 bases outside the gene matches. The CDR3 is CASSRVTSGAAYEQYF. In nucleotides, the CDR3 is TGCGCCAGCAGCCGCGTAACTAGCGGGGCCGCCTACGAGCAGTACTTC.

This chain joins TRBV28 and TRBJ2-2; no clear D gene. This CDR3 contains 14 residues. Per germline, CDR1 MDHEN and CDR2 SYDVKM. V was pared by 5 bases and J by 6 bases, with 13 bases between. The CDR3 protein is CASSPSLGAGELFF. For the CDR3, the DNA is TGTGCCAGCAGTCCTTCCCTGGGCGCCGGGGAGCTGTTTTTT.

This clonotype has ten or more counts. This rearrangement joins TRBV10-3 to TRBJ2-1, with TRBD1 as a possible D gene (7 bases). The CDR3 contains 11 residues. Germline V gene lookup returns CDR1 ENHRY and CDR2 SYGVKD. V lost 10 bases and J lost 7, with 11 bases in between. The CDR3 coding sequence is TGTGCCACCTCAGGGGGGAATGAGCAGTTCTTC. As protein: CATSGGNEQFF.

This clonotype came up a few times. The gene calls are TRBV5-4 and TRBJ2-7; 10 bases agree with TRBD1. V dropped 2 bases and J dropped 10; count of bases not matched to a gene: 3. The germline V gene encodes CDR1 SGHNT and CDR2 YYREEE (reference sequence). The CDR3 totals 12 residues. CDR3 loop: CASSLGTGDQYF. DNA for the CDR3: TGTGCCAGCAGCTTAGGGACAGGGGACCAGTACTTC.

This clonotype was seen only a few times. The chain couples TRBV7-9 to TRBJ1-1, with TRBD1 matching over 7 bases. Looked up from germline, CDR1 is SEHNR and CDR2 is FQNEAQ (reference sequence). Trimming cost V 7 bases and J 1 base; bases outside gene matches: 3. The length of the CDR3 is 13 residues. The CDR3 DNA reads as TGTGCCAGCATCAGGGACAGGAACACTGAAGCTTTCTTT. Its translation: CASIRDRNTEAFF.

This chain connects TRBV6-1 to TRBJ1-5; TRBD1 matches 10 bases. This CDR3 is built from 15 residues. The J segment lost 6 bases and the V segment lost 4 bases, leaving 6 bases of the junction unmatched. CDR1 MNHNS and CDR2 SASEGT come from the germline V gene. CDR3 amino acids: CASSVDRGQGQPQHF. CDR3 DNA sequence: TGTGCCAGCAGTGTTGACAGGGGGCAGGGTCAGCCCCAGCATTTT.

This clonotype has just a few counts. This chain connects TRBV10-3 to TRBJ2-1; possibly TRBD1 or TRBD2 for D (5 bases each). This CDR3 contains 16 residues. Trimming removed 4 bases at V and 4 bases at J, with 17 bases between. CDR1 is ENHRY, CDR2 SYGVKD, per germline. The CDR3 loop reads CAISASSRGLYNEQFF. The CDR3 DNA follows: TGTGCCATCAGTGCATCTTCGAGGGGCTTATACAATGAGCAGTTCTTC.

This clonotype has at least ten counts. The V gene is TRBV20-1, the J gene TRBJ1-4; 10 bases are shared with TRBD1. V dropped 5 bases and J dropped 5; count of bases not matched to a gene: 5. From germline, CDR1 is DFQATT and CDR2 SNEGSKA (reference sequence). The CDR3 extends over 14 amino acids. The CDR3 loop is CSARPGQGNEKLFF. The CDR3, as DNA: TGCAGTGCTCGACCGGGACAGGGGAATGAAAAACTGTTTTTT.

This clonotype was seen only a few times. The genes are TRBV28 and TRBJ1-2, with D tentatively TRBD1 (5 bases). V was trimmed by 4 bases and J by 1 base, leaving 7 bases between them. There are 13 residues in the CDR3. The germline V gene encodes CDR1 MDHEN and CDR2 SYDVKM. CDR3 DNA: TGTGCCAGCAGTTGGGACTTTAACTATGGCTACACCTTC. This sequence encodes CASSWDFNYGYTF.

This clonotype showed up many times. The chain carries TRBV6-2 or TRBV6-3 and TRBJ2-3; tentatively, D is TRBD1 (6 bases). The CDR3 consists of 16 residues. CDR1 is MNHEY, CDR2 SVGEGT, per germline. V lost 2 bases and J lost 0, with 12 bases in between. The CDR3 DNA reads as TGTGCCAGCAGTTACCCCCAGGGGTCCAGCACAGATACGCAGTATTTT. Protein sequence: CASSYPQGSSTDTQYF.

This clonotype has at least ten counts. The rearrangement uses TRBV7-6 and TRBJ1-1; TRBD1 aligns across 11 bases. This CDR3 contains 14 residues. Germline lookup yields CDR1 SGHVS and CDR2 FNYEAQ. J gave up 5 bases and V 5 bases, and 4 bases lay outside the gene matches. For the CDR3, the DNA is TGTGCCAGCAGCATGGGGACAGGGGGGACTGAAGCTTTCTTT. Amino acid sequence: CASSMGTGGTEAFF. Together with reference TRBV7-6 and TRBJ1-1, the CDR3 gives the full variable domain: GAGVSQSPRYKVTKRGQDVALRCDPISGHVSLYWYRQALGQGPEFLTYFNYEAQQDKSGLPNDRFSAERPEGSISTLTIQRTEQRDSAMYRCASSMGTGGTEAFFGQGTRLTVV.

This rearrangement joins TRBV20-1 to TRBJ2-5; 7 bases are a match to TRBD2. This CDR3 comprises 13 residues. The germline V gene has CDR1 DFQATT and CDR2 SNEGSKA (reference sequence). V shed 0 bases and J 10 bases; nucleotides not matched to a gene: 8. In nucleotides, the CDR3 is TGCAGTGCTAGAGATCCCGGGAGCGGGGACCAGTACTTC. As protein: CSARDPGSGDQYF.

This clonotype was counted only a few times. This chain joins TRBV14 and TRBJ1-1; 8 bases are shared with TRBD1. Germline lookup yields CDR1 SGHDN and CDR2 FVKESK. The V segment lost 3 bases and the J segment 1 base; nucleotides outside the gene matches: 4. CDR3 length: 15 residues. CDR3 nucleotide sequence: TGTGCCAGCAGCCATAACAGGGGGTGGAACACTGAAGCTTTCTTT. Encoded protein: CASSHNRGWNTEAFF.

This clonotype was seen a handful of times. The chain employs TRBV4-1 and TRBJ1-5; no reliable D call. Looked up from germline, CDR1 is MGHRA and CDR2 is YSYEKL. V lost 0 bases to trimming and J lost 3 bases, with 9 bases between them. CDR3 size: 15 residues. CDR3 in amino acids: CASSQDLPVNQPQHF. CDR3 nucleotides: TGCGCCAGCAGCCAAGATCTACCCGTCAATCAGCCCCAGCATTTT.

This clonotype showed up many times. CDR3 sequence: CASTSPGDTQYF. The CDR3 bases are TGTGCCAGCACCTCACCGGGAGATACGCAGTATTTT. The chain has TRBV28 and TRBJ2-3; D unresolved. There are 12 residues in the CDR3. V lost 7 bases and J 5 bases, leaving 10 bases between the germline ends. Germline V lookup: CDR1 MDHEN, CDR2 SYDVKM.

This clonotype was seen ten or more times. V gene TRBV7-2 combines with J gene TRBJ2-3; 8 bases map to TRBD2. J lost 2 bases, V lost 1 base, and 5 bases had no gene match. The germline V gene has CDR1 SGHTA and CDR2 FQGNSA. The CDR3 loop spans 16 amino acids. The CDR3 nucleotides are TGTGCCAGCAGCTTAGGGGTTAGCGGGGTCACAGATACGCAGTATTTT. It is translated as CASSLGVSGVTDTQYF. Complete variable domain (other parts from reference TRBV7-2 and TRBJ2-3): GAGVSQSPSNKVTEKGKDVELRCDPISGHTALYWYRQSLGQGLEFLIYFQGNSAPDKSGLPSDRFSAERTGGSVSTLTIQRTQQEDSAVYLCASSLGVSGVTDTQYFGPGTRLTVL.

This clonotype was counted a few times. V is TRBV20-1 and J is TRBJ1-1; D possibly corresponds to TRBD1 (5 bases). The CDR3 covers 11 residues. Trimming stripped 6 bases from V and 1 base from J, with 6 bases between. In germline, CDR1 is DFQATT, CDR2 SNEGSKA (reference sequence). The CDR3 protein is CSAGGNTEAFF. CDR3 coding DNA: TGCAGTGCCGGGGGGAACACTGAAGCTTTCTTT.

This clonotype was recorded a few times. The chain has TRBV7-9 and TRBJ2-7; D uncertain. Germline V gene sequence: CDR1 SEHNR, CDR2 FQNEAQ (reference sequence). This CDR3 contains 16 residues. Trimming cost V 3 bases and J 5 bases, with 20 bases left between them. As DNA, the CDR3 is TGTGCCAGCAGCTTCCTCCCCCACGGTTTTCGGGACGAGCAGTACTTC. Translating it yields CASSFLPHGFRDEQYF.